This TCR beta chain was obtained from a study of blood T cell repertoires in COVID-19. In the study overall: Collection of acute and convalescent COVID-19 samples took place in the United States, Italy and Spain. T cells, B-cell-depleted T cells, or PBMCs provided the cDNA or gDNA that served as material.

Patients from Seattle were sampled longitudinally, starting during active infection. Profiled with immunoSEQ multiplex PCR; TCRdb holds only in-frame clones, not every one. The table includes about 480,000 clones, about 89% detected once. V gave up 5 bases and J gave up 6 bases; unmatched junction bases: 10. Per the germline V gene, CDR1 is SGHAT and CDR2 is FQNNGV. The CDR3 length is 15 residues. The sample comprised peripheral blood. The receptor's source is a woman aged 45-60 years with COVID-19, enrolled during active disease. The chain uses TRBV11-2 and TRBJ2-1; 7 bases line up with TRBD2. The CDR3 here is CASSPRLASGNEQFF. The DNA of the CDR3 is TGTGCCAGCAGCCCCCGATTGGCTAGCGGCAATGAGCAGTTCTTC.